This T cell receptor beta chain was profiled in a study of blood T cell repertoires in COVID-19. About the research overall: Sources were T cells, B-cell-depleted T cells, or PBMCs; the material itself was cDNA or gDNA.

Per the germline V gene, CDR1 is ENHRY and CDR2 is SYGVKD. The CDR3 runs 16 residues. The V segment lost 5 bases and the J segment 8 bases; nucleotides outside the gene matches: 14. Some clones are missing from TCRdb's copy, which holds only in-frame ones; the method was immunoSEQ multiplex PCR. Here the sample spans hundreds of thousands of clones, about 87% being singletons. The table lists this clone with a few counts. The J gene is TRBJ2-3, the V gene TRBV10-3; 9 nucleotides align to TRBD2. The clonotype originates from a woman aged 50 to 60 with COVID-19, enrolled during active disease. The source material was peripheral blood. The CDR3 DNA sequence: TGTGCCATCAGTCTGGACCTAGCGGGGTTAGGGGGTACGCAGTATTTT. It encodes CAISLDLAGLGGTQYF.